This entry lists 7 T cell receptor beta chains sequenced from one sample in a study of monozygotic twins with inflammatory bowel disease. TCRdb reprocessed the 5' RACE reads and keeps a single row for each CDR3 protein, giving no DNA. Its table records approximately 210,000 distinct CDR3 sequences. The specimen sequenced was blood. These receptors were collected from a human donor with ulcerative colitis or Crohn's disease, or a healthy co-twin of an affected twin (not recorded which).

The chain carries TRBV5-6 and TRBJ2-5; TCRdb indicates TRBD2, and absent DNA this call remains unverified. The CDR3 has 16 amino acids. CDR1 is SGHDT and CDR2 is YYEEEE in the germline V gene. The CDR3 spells CASSRWTSGGVETQYF.

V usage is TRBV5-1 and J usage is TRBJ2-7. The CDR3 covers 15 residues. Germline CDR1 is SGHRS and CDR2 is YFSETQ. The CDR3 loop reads CASSLDQGKSYEQYF. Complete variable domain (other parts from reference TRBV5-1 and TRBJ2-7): KAGVTQTPRYLIKTRGQQVTLSCSPISGHRSVSWYQQTPGQGLQFLFEYFSETQRNKGNFPGRFSGRQFSNSRSEMNVSTLELGDSALYLCASSLDQGKSYEQYFGPGTRLTVT.

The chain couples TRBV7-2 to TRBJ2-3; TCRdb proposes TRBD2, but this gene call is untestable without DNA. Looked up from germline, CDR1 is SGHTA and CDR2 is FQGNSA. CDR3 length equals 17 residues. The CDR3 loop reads CASSTRKAGTPYDTQYF.

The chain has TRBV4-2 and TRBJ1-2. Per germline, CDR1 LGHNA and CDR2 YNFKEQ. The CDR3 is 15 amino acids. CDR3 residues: CASSLSTTANYGYTF.

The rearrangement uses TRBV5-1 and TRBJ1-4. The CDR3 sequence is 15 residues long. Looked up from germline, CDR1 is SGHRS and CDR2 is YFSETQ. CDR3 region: CASSTSGTGNEKLFF.

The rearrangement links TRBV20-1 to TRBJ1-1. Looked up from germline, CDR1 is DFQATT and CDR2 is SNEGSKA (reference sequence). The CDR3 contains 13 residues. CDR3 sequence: CSATRGVGTEAFF.

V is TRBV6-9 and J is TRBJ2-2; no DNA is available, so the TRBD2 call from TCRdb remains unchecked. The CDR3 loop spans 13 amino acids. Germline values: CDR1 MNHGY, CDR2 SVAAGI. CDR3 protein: CASIGLLCGELFF.